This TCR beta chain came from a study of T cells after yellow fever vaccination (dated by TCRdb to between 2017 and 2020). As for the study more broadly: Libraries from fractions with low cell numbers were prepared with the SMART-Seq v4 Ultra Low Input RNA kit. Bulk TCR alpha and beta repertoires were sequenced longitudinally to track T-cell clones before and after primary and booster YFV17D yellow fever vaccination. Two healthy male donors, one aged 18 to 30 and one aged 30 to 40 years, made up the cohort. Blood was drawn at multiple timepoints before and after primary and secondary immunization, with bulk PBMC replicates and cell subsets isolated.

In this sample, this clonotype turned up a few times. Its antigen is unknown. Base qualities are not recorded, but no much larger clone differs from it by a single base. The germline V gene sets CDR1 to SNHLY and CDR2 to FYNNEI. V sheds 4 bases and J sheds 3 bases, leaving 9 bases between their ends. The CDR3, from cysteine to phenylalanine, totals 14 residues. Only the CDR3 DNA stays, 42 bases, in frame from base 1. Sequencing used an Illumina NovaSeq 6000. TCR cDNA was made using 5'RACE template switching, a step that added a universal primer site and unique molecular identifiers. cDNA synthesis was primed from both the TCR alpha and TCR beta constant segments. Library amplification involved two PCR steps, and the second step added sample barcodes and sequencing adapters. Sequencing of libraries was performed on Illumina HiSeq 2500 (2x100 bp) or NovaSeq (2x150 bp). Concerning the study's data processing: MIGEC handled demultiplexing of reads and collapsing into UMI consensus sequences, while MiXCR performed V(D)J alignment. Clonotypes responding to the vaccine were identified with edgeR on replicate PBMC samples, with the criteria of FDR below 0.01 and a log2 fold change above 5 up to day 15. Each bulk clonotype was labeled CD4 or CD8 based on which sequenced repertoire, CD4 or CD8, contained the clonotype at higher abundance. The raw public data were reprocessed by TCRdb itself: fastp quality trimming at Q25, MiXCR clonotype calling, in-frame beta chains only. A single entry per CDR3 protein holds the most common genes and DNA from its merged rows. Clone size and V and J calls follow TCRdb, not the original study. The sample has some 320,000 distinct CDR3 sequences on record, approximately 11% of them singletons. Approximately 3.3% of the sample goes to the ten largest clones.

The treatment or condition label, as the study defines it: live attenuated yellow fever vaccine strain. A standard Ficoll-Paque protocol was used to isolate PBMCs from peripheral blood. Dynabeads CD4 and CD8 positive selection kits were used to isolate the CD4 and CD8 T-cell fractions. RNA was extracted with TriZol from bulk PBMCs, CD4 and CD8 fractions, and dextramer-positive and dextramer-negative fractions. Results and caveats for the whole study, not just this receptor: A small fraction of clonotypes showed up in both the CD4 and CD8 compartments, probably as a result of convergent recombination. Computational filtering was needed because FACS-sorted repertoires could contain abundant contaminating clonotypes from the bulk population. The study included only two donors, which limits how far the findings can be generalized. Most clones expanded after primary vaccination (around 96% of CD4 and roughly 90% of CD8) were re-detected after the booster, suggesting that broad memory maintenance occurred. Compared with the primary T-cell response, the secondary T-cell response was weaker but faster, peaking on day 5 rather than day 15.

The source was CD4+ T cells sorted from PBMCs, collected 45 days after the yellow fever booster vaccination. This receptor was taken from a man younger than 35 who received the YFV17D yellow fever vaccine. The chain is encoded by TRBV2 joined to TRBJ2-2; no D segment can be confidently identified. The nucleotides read TGTGCCAGCAGTGCGAACGGGCACACCGGGGAGCTGTTTTTT. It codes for CASSANGHTGELFF.